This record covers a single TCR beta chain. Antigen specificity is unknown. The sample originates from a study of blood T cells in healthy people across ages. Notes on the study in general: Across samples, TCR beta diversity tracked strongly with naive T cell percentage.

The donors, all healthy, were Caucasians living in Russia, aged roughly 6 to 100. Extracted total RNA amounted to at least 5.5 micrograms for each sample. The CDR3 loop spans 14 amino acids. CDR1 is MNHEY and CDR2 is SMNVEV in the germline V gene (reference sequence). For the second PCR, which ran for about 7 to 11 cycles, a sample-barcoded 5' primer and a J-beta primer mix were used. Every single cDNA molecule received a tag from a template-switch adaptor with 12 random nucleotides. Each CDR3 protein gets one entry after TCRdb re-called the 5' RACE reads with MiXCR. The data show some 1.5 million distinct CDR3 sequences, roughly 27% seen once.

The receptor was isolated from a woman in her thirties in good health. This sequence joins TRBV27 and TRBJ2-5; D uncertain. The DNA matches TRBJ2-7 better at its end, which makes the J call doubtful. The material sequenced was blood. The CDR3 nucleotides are TGTGCCAGCAGCAACTCCGGGTCGCGTAGCGAGCAGTACTTC. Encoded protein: CASSNSGSRSEQYF.